The following is a TCR beta chain sequence with its context. The V end lost 2 bases, the J end lost 1 base, and 8 bases lay between the germline ends. The CDR3 runs to 14 residues. The germline CDR1 and CDR2 sequences are SGHTA and FQGTGA. Profiled with immunoSEQ multiplex PCR; TCRdb holds only in-frame clones, not every one. Here the sample spans about 120,000 clones, roughly 80% being singletons. This entry comes from a study of blood T cell repertoires in COVID-19. This chain joins TRBV7-3 and TRBJ2-5, with D possibly being TRBD1 (6 bases). The receptor's source is a man aged 65-85 years with acute or convalescent COVID-19. The specimen sequenced was peripheral blood. The CDR3 here is CASSLQGSQETQYF. In DNA, the CDR3 is TGTGCCAGCAGCTTACAGGGGAGCCAAGAGACCCAGTACTTC. Full variable domain (rest looked up from reference TRBV7-3 and TRBJ2-5): GAGVSQTPSNKVTEKGKYVELRCDPISGHTALYWYRQSLGQGPEFLIYFQGTGAADDSGLPNDRFFAVRPEGSVSTLKIQRTERGDSAVYLCASSLQGSQETQYFGPGTRLLVL.